Listed here is a single T cell receptor (beta chain). In its sample, this clone was seen a few times. Its antigen specificity is not known. No much larger clonotype is one base removed from it; base qualities were not supplied. TCRbeta CDR3 regions were amplified from genomic DNA by means of the immunoSEQ Assay, a bias-controlled multiplex PCR. The original methods were these. The number of nucleated cells in each sample was estimated by amplification of reference gene primers within the assay. To quantify the absolute abundance of each unique TCRbeta CDR3 rearrangement, sequence reads were collapsed and filtered. Productive Simpson clonality was computed per sample as the square root of Simpson's diversity index over productive rearrangements. What TCRdb holds here is the immuneACCESS table cut down to in-frame rearrangements. Part of the clones is not present; checked against another copy, under half of the missing clones reflect an unresolved V gene, and the others are unexplained. V and J calls and clone size follow that table, whereas D and trimming were derived from the DNA. The sample table contains roughly 300,000 clones; only one count was recorded for around 83% of them. Approximately 1.3% of the sample is in the top ten clones.

Collaborating institutions collected whole blood in K2EDTA tubes following their own protocols. For TCRbeta analysis, collaborators shipped samples as frozen whole blood, isolated PBMCs, or DNA extracted from either of those sample types. The CDR3 holds 15 amino acids from the cysteine to the phenylalanine. Kept here is only the CDR3 DNA, which spans 45 bases and is read in frame from base 1. The germline ends are 22 bases apart after V is trimmed by 11 bases and J by 6 bases. The germline V gene sets CDR1 to ENHRY and CDR2 to SYGVKD. This sample is drawn from a study of blood T cell repertoires in COVID-19 (dated by TCRdb to the early 2020s). Broadly, across the study: Collaborator samples came from the United States, Italy and Spain and covered acute and convalescent phases of COVID-19. Samples were obtained from the ongoing ImmuneRACE study (first 160 participants) and from 1,200 or so subjects provided by 6 global collaborators. HLA class I and class II types, where available, came from metadata supplied by the sample provider rather than from assay-based typing. Nearly every sample came with metadata listing a de-identified subject ID, COVID-19 status, age in years and sex. The dataset comprised deeply sampled blood TCRbeta repertoires from subjects exposed to, actively infected with, or recovered from COVID-19. The repertoires were released in a freely available public database intended as a resource for research on the immune response to SARS-CoV-2. The material from the prospective study consisted of cDNA or gDNA derived from T cells, B-cell-depleted T cells, or PBMCs.

General study outcomes and caveats: How much clinical and demographic metadata was included differed by source and by participant, and the metadata was provided uncurated.

The receptor was derived from a woman between 45 and 60 years old with acute or convalescent COVID-19. Sequenced material: peripheral blood. The receptor chain draws on TRBV10-3 and TRBJ2-2, and TRBD2 may be the D gene, going by 5 matching bases. The CDR3 reads CAVSTRGDSAGELFF. The DNA is as follows: TGTGCCGTATCCACACGGGGTGACTCCGCCGGGGAGCTGTTTTTT.